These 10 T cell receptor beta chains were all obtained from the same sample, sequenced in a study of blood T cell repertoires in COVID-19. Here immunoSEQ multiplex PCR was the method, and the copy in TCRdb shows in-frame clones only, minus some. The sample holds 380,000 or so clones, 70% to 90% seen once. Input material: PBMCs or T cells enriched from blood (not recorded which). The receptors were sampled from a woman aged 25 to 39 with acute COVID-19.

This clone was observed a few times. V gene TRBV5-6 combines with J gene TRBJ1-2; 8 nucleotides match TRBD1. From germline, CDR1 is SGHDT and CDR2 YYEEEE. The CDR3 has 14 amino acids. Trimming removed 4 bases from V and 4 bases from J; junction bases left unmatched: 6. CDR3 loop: CASSARDRSYGYTF. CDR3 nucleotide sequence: TGTGCCAGCAGCGCCCGGGACAGGAGCTATGGCTACACCTTC.

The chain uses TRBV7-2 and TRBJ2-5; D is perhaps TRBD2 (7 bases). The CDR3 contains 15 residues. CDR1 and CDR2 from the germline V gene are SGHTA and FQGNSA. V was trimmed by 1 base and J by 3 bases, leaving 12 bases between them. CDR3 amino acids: CASSLGGGLKETQYF. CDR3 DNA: TGTGCCAGCAGCTTAGGGGGGGGCCTAAAAGAGACCCAGTACTTC.

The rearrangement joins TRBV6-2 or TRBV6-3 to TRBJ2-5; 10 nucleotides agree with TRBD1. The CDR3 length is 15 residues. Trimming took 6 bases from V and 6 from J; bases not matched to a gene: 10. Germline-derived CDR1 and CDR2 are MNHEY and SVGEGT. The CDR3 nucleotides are TGTGCCAGCAGCAACTCGACAGGGGGCCGGAAGACCCAGTACTTC. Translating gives CASSNSTGGRKTQYF.

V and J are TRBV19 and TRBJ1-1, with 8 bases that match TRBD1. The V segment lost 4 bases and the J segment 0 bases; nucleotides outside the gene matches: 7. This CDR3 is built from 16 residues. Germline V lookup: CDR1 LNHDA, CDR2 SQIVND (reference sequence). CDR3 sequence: CASSTQSDRVNTEAFF. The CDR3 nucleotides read TGTGCCAGTAGTACCCAATCGGACAGGGTGAACACTGAAGCTTTCTTT.

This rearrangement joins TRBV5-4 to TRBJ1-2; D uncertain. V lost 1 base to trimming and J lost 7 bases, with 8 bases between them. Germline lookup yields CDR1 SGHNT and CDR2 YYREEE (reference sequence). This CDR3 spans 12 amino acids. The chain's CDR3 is CASSLIAGGYTF. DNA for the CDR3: TGTGCCAGCAGCTTGATCGCAGGTGGCTACACCTTC.

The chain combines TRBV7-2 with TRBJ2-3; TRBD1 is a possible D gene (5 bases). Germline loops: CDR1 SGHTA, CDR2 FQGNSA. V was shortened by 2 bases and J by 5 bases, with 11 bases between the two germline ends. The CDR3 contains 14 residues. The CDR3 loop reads CASSLRAGLDTQYF. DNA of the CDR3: TGTGCCAGCAGCTTAAGGGCAGGGCTAGATACGCAGTATTTT.

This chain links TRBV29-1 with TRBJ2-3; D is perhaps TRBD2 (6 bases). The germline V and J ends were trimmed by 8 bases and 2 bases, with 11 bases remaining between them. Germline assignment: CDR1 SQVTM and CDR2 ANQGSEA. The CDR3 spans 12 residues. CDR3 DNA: TGCAGCTCTGGACTACCCACAGATACGCAGTATTTT. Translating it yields CSSGLPTDTQYF.

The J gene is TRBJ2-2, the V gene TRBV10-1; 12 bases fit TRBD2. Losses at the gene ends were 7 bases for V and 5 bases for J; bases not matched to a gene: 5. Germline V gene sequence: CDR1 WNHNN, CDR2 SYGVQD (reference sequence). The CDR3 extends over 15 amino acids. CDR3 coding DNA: TGCGCCAGCACCGGCGGGACTAGCGGGACCGGGGAGCTGTTTTTT. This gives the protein CASTGGTSGTGELFF.

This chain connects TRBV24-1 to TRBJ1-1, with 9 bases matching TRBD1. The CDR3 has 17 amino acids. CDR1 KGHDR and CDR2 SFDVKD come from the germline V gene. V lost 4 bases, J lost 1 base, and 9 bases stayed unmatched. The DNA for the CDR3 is TGTGCCACCAGTGAATCCGGGACAGGGAGAGGGAACACTGAAGCTTTCTTT. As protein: CATSESGTGRGNTEAFF.

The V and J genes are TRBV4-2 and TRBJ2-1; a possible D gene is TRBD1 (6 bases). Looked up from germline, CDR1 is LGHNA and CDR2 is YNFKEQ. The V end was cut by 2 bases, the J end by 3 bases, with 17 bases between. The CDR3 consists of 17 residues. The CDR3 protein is CASSQHIPGQIYNEQFF. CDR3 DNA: TGTGCCAGCAGCCAACATATACCCGGACAGATCTACAATGAGCAGTTCTTC.